This T cell receptor (beta chain) was retrieved from a study of regulatory T cells in long-lasting Graves disease. Time point indicated: newly diagnosed GD, antithyroid drugs for less than 3 months. PBMCs were the source of the RNA used for TCR sequencing. The CDR3 is 13 residues long. Trimming cost V 6 bases and J 1 base, with 9 bases left between them. Looked up from germline, CDR1 is SEHNR and CDR2 is FQNEAQ (reference sequence). Relying on iRepertoire HTBI primers and Arm-PCR of CDR3 regions, the team built TCR beta libraries. TCRdb re-analysed the multiplex PCR reads in MiXCR, keeping a single row per CDR3 protein. Counted here are 450,000 to 500,000 distinct CDR3 sequences, about a sixth occurring once; the ten biggest clones make up more than 9%. The sample holds many counts of this clonotype. This sample also belongs to another study, concerning T cells in Graves' hyperthyroidism and ophthalmopathy.

The source was peripheral blood mononuclear cells (PBMCs), collected at new diagnosis, from a patient treated with antithyroid drugs. The source is a man aged 35 to 55 with Graves disease. V is TRBV7-9 and J is TRBJ1-1, with D uncertain. The CDR3 loop is CASSFGGNTEAFF. CDR3 DNA: TGTGCCAGCAGTTTCGGAGGGAACACTGAAGCTTTCTTT.